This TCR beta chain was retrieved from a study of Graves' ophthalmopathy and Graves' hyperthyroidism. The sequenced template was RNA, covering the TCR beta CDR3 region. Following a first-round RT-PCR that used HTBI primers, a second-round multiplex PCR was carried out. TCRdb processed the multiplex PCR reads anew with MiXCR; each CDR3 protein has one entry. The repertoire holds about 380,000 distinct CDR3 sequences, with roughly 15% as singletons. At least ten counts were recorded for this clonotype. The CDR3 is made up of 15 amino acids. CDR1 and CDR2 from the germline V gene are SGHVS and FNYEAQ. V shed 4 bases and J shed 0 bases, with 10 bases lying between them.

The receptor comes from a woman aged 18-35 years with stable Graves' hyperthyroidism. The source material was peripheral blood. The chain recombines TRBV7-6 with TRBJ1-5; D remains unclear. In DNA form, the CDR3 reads TGTGCCAGCAGCTCCCGGGTCTATAGCAATCAGCCCCAGCATTTT. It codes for CASSSRVYSNQPQHF.